These 24 T cell receptor beta chains originate from one sample sequenced in a study of blood T cells in healthy people across ages (dated by TCRdb to about 2015). Library construction relied on 5' RACE. Data came from an Illumina HiSeq 2500. A second PCR of about 6 to 11 cycles was performed with a sample-barcoded 5' primer and a J-beta primer mix. TCRdb reworked the public reads: Q25 trimming with fastp, MiXCR clone assembly, productive beta chains retained. One record per CDR3 amino acid sequence lists the most common genes and DNA. Here the sample has fewer than 900,000 distinct CDR3 sequences; roughly 41% occur a single time. Jointly, the top ten make up under 25% of the sample. What was sequenced was blood. The receptors originated from a woman aged 60-75 years in good health.

Comment on this clonotype: Possible read error: a much larger clone is one base away. The chain has TRBV20-1 and TRBJ2-1, with 9 bases matching TRBD2. The J call may be faulty, since TRBJ2-7 better matches the DNA end. Germline CDR1 is DFQATT and CDR2 is SNEGSKA (reference sequence). There are 16 residues in the CDR3. CDR3 DNA sequence: TGCAGTGCTAGAGGCGGGGGGGAGGCAGACTACAATGAGCAGTACTTC. Protein product: CSARGGGEADYNEQYF.

This chain joins TRBV6-2 or TRBV6-3 and TRBJ2-5, with D tentatively TRBD1 (5 bases). CDR3 size: 15 residues. Between the trimmed V and J ends, which lost 6 bases and 1 base, there was a span of 15 bases. Germline lookup yields CDR1 MNHEY and CDR2 SVGEGT. The CDR3 DNA follows: TGTGCCAGCAGCCTTACCGACAGACTCCAAGAGACCCAGTACTTC. Protein product: CASSLTDRLQETQYF.

The chain carries TRBV7-2 and TRBJ2-3; D may be TRBD1 (5 bases). In germline, CDR1 is SGHTA, CDR2 FQGNSA. V was shortened by 1 base and J by 4 bases, with 12 bases between the two germline ends. This CDR3 contains 15 residues. CDR3 coding DNA: TGTGCCAGCAGCTTAGTTTCAGGGCCCCCAGATACGCAGTATTTT. Translating it yields CASSLVSGPPDTQYF.

The table lists this clonotype with a few counts. The chain employs TRBV20-1 and TRBJ2-3, with D perhaps assigned TRBD1 or TRBD2 (7 bases each). Germline lookup yields CDR1 DFQATT and CDR2 SNEGSKA (reference sequence). The CDR3 covers 11 residues. Trimming took off 8 bases at V and 6 bases at J, with 12 bases between the two ends. The CDR3 region is CSPRGGDTQYF. The CDR3 DNA reads as TGCAGTCCCAGGGGGGGGGATACGCAGTATTTT.

This clonotype was observed a few times. The rearrangement joins TRBV28 to TRBJ2-1, with 10 positions matching TRBD2. This CDR3 has 16 residues. The germline V gene encodes CDR1 MDHEN and CDR2 SYDVKM. The junction had 5 bases not matched to a gene; V was cut back by 2 bases and J by 4 bases. The CDR3 reads CASSLASGGNYNEQFF. The CDR3 region has the DNA TGTGCCAGCAGTTTAGCTAGCGGGGGTAATTACAATGAGCAGTTCTTC.

This sequence joins TRBV4-3 and TRBJ2-5; D gene unclear. The J call is uncertain, as TRBJ2-7 better fits the DNA end. This CDR3 comprises 15 residues. Per germline, CDR1 LGHNA and CDR2 YSLEER. CDR3 DNA: TGCGCCAGCAGCCAAGATCTCGTGTGGCCCTACGAGCAGTACTTC. Translated: CASSQDLVWPYEQYF.

In the case of this clonotype: This could be a read error, since a much larger clone is one nucleotide away. V usage is TRBV7-2 and J usage is TRBJ2-1, with a tentative D call TRBD1 (6 bases). The V gene's germline CDR1 is SGHTA and CDR2 FQGNSA. The CDR3 is 14 residues long. The V and J ends lost 1 base and 10 bases respectively, with 14 bases between them. The CDR3 protein is CASSLEDRIYEQFF. In nucleotides, the CDR3 is TGTGCCAGCAGCTTAGAGGACAGAATCTACGAGCAGTTCTTC.

This chain connects TRBV6-6 to TRBJ2-7; 7 bases match TRBD2. Trimming at V came to 5 bases and at J to 3 bases, leaving 10 bases not matched to a gene. CDR3 size: 15 residues. Germline V gene data show CDR1 as MNHNY and CDR2 as SVGAGI (reference sequence). The CDR3 region has the DNA TGTGCCAGCAGTACCCCGGGGACTACCGACTACGAGCAGTACTTC. Translation gives CASSTPGTTDYEQYF.

The chain combines TRBV27 with TRBJ2-1, with 8 bases identical to TRBD2. Per the germline V gene, CDR1 is MNHEY and CDR2 is SMNVEV (reference sequence). With 3 bases clipped from V and 7 bases from J, the junction kept 5 bases outside the gene matches. There are 14 residues in the CDR3. CDR3 DNA sequence: TGTGCCAGCAGTTTGAGGACTAGCTTAAATGAGCAGTTCTTC. Amino acid sequence: CASSLRTSLNEQFF.

The V gene is TRBV9, the J gene TRBJ2-5; 7 nucleotides line up with TRBD2. J lost 4 bases, V lost 0 bases, and 6 bases had no gene match. This CDR3 contains 15 residues. Per the germline V gene, CDR1 is SGDLS and CDR2 is YYNGEE. The DNA for the CDR3 is TGTGCCAGCAGCGTAGGCCTAGCGGAGAGAGAGACCCAGTACTTC. It is translated as CASSVGLAERETQYF.

This clonotype was counted only a few times. CDR3 coding DNA: TGTGCCAGCAGCACCCGGACGGACTCAAATGAGCAGTTCTTC. Translated: CASSTRTDSNEQFF. V usage is TRBV9 and J usage is TRBJ2-1; possibly TRBD2 for D (5 bases). This CDR3 is 14 amino acids long. Germline V CDR1 and CDR2: SGDLS, YYNGEE. V dropped 4 bases and J dropped 7 bases, with 15 bases sitting between them.

The chain has TRBV7-9 and TRBJ2-1; 9 bases agree with TRBD1. The CDR3 sequence is 17 residues long. V gave up 1 base and J gave up 4 bases; unmatched junction bases: 8. Looked up from germline, CDR1 is SEHNR and CDR2 is FQNEAQ (reference sequence). CDR3 in amino acids: CASSLGPGTGIYNEQFF. CDR3 nucleotides: TGTGCCAGCAGCTTAGGCCCCGGGACAGGGATTTACAATGAGCAGTTCTTC.

CDR3 in DNA: TGTGCCAGCAGTTCCATCGGGACAGGCTCTGGAAACACCATATATTTT. Translation: CASSSIGTGSGNTIYF. The V and J genes are TRBV9 and TRBJ1-3; TRBD1 aligns across 8 bases. The CDR3 has 16 amino acids. Trimming cost V 5 bases and J 0 bases; bases outside gene matches: 7. Germline V gene sequence: CDR1 SGDLS, CDR2 YYNGEE. Complete variable domain (other parts from reference TRBV9 and TRBJ1-3): DSGVTQTPKHLITATGQRVTLRCSPRSGDLSVYWYQQSLDQGLQFLIQYYNGEERAKGNILERFSAQQFPDLHSELNLSSLELGDSALYFCASSSIGTGSGNTIYFGEGSWLTVV.

This clonotype was seen a single time. The chain has TRBV6-1 and TRBJ1-4; no definite D call. CDR1 and CDR2 (germline): MNHNS, SASEGT. There are 11 residues in the CDR3. V lost 3 bases to trimming and J lost 11 bases, with 7 bases between them. This CDR3 is CASSETRKLFF. CDR3 sequence (DNA): TGTGCCAGCAGTGAGACGCGCAAACTGTTTTTT.

The V gene is TRBV4-1, the J gene TRBJ2-7; D perhaps matches TRBD2 (6 bases). Germline-derived CDR1 and CDR2 are MGHRA and YSYEKL. This CDR3 region has 13 residues. V was shortened by 4 bases and J by 7 bases, with 14 bases between the two germline ends. CDR3 DNA: TGCGCCAGCAGCCTTTCTAGCGTCAATGAGCAGTACTTC. Translation gives CASSLSSVNEQYF.

The chain recombines TRBV20-1 with TRBJ2-5; 7 bases map to TRBD2. Germline CDR1 DFQATT, CDR2 SNEGSKA (reference sequence). This CDR3 has 12 amino acids. Unmatched junction bases numbered 0, after V lost 5 bases and J lost 0 bases. This chain's CDR3 is CSAGTNQETQYF. For the CDR3, the DNA is TGCAGTGCTGGGACTAACCAAGAGACCCAGTACTTC.

Regarding this clonotype: The junction and the germline gene differ at one end; a read error may be behind it. V is TRBV18 and J is TRBJ2-5, with D possibly called TRBD1 or TRBD2 (5 bases each). In germline, CDR1 is KGHSH, CDR2 LQKENI. This CDR3 is 14 amino acids long. The CDR3 reads CAGSPRDAQETQYF. The CDR3 DNA reads as TGTGCCGGCTCACCCCGGGACGCCCAAGAGACCCAGTACTTC.

This clonotype was observed a few times. The chain is built from TRBV6-5 and TRBJ1-2; D perhaps matches TRBD1 (6 bases). Germline CDR1 reads MNHEY; CDR2 reads SVGAGI. V dropped 0 bases and J dropped 8 bases, with 16 bases sitting between them. This CDR3 is 15 amino acids long. In DNA, the CDR3 is TGTGCCAGCAGTTACTCCCAGGGGAAGGGTTTGGGCTACACCTTC. Translating gives CASSYSQGKGLGYTF.

The CDR3 sequence: CASSYSGYQETQYF. The CDR3 nucleotides read TGTGCCAGCAGTTACTCCGGGTACCAAGAGACCCAGTACTTC. This sequence joins TRBV6-2 or TRBV6-3 and TRBJ2-5; D is ambiguous. Germline V CDR1 and CDR2: MNHEY, SVGEGT. V was shortened by 0 bases and J by 0 bases, with 5 bases between the two germline ends. The CDR3 loop spans 14 amino acids.

The chain uses TRBV20-1 and TRBJ1-2; D is ambiguous. Germline CDR1 reads DFQATT; CDR2 reads SNEGSKA (reference sequence). Trimming left V 1 base short and J 4 bases short, with 13 bases between. This CDR3 spans 14 amino acids. CDR3 protein: CSARAPGRAYGYTF. The CDR3 DNA reads TGCAGTGCTAGAGCCCCCGGGAGGGCCTATGGCTACACCTTC.

This clonotype was seen repeatedly, ten times or more. The chain uses TRBV5-1 and TRBJ2-1; 8 bases fit TRBD2. CDR1 is SGHRS and CDR2 is YFSETQ in the germline V gene. V was pared by 0 bases and J by 5 bases, with 7 bases of the junction left unmatched. The CDR3 spans 16 residues. The CDR3 coding sequence is TGCGCCAGCAGCTTGGGATCGGGGGGGGCCGACAATGAGCAGTTCTTC. The encoded protein is CASSLGSGGADNEQFF.

The V and J genes are TRBV4-1 and TRBJ1-2, with TRBD1 identical over 7 bases. Germline V gene lookup returns CDR1 MGHRA and CDR2 YSYEKL. V was pared by 1 base and J by 6 bases, with 8 bases of the junction left unmatched. This CDR3 region has 15 residues. The DNA of the CDR3 is TGCGCCAGCAGCCAAGTAGGAGACAGGGCGGATGGCTACACCTTC. It yields the protein CASSQVGDRADGYTF.

This clonotype was seen a few times. V is TRBV20-1 and J is TRBJ2-1, with 8 bases aligning to TRBD1. The CDR3 spans 15 residues. The junction had 15 bases not matched to a gene; V was cut back by 6 bases and J by 8 bases. The germline V gene encodes CDR1 DFQATT and CDR2 SNEGSKA (reference sequence). The chain's CDR3 is CSATIWTGKIDEQFF. CDR3 in DNA: TGCAGTGCAACGATATGGACAGGGAAGATCGATGAGCAGTTCTTC.

The table lists this clonotype with a few counts. The chain combines TRBV4-2 with TRBJ2-4; no clear D gene. Trimming took 1 base from V and 0 from J, leaving 10 bases between them. Germline CDR1 and CDR2: LGHNA and YNFKEQ. The CDR3 covers 16 residues. The CDR3 sequence is CASSQGGGVAKNIQYF. The DNA for the CDR3 is TGTGCCAGCAGCCAAGGAGGTGGGGTAGCCAAAAACATTCAGTACTTC.